A selection of T cell receptor beta chains follows, all from one sample in a study of blood T cell repertoires in COVID-19. Only in-frame clones appear in the TCRdb table, and some are missing; sequencing was by immunoSEQ multiplex PCR. Seen here are more than 95,000 clones, approximately 80% observed once, and the top ten hold roughly 2.5%. The sequenced sample consisted of peripheral blood. All receptors derive from a man between 50 and 59 years old with acute or convalescent COVID-19. The CDR3 runs from the conserved cysteine through the conserved F or W. A D gene is named only where the DNA matches it firmly. The size field is filled for only some rows; it gives once, few, many or a size class.

TRBV30,TRBD1,.,TRBJ1-2,CAWVKPGQGYYGYTF,TGTGCCTGGGTCAAACCGGGACAGGGCTACTATGGCTACACCTTC
TRBV12-3/TRBV12-4,.,.,TRBJ2-2,CASSLSTSGELFF,TGTGCCAGCAGTTTGTCGACATCCGGGGAGCTGTTTTTT
TRBV5-5,.,.,TRBJ1-1,CASSTTQNTEAFF,TGTGCCAGCAGCACAACACAGAACACTGAAGCTTTCTTT
TRBV4-2,.,.,TRBJ1-2,CASSQVLQGVRGYTF,TGTGCCAGCAGCCAAGTTTTGCAGGGCGTGAGGGGCTACACCTTC
TRBV15,TRBD2,.,TRBJ2-2,CATSSPYRDRGAGELFF,TGTGCCACCAGCAGCCCATACCGGGACCGGGGGGCCGGGGAGCTGTTTTTT
TRBV10-2,.,.,TRBJ2-1,CASSQAHGVGDEQFF,TGCGCCAGCAGCCAGGCTCACGGGGTCGGCGATGAGCAGTTCTTC
TRBV19,TRBD2,once,TRBJ2-1,CASMAAGGEQFF,TGTGCCAGTATGGCGGCGGGAGGTGAGCAGTTCTTC
TRBV18,TRBD1,.,TRBJ2-1,CASSRIIVRDSYSYNEQFF,TGTGCCAGCTCAAGAATAATAGTCCGGGACAGCTACTCCTACAATGAGCAGTTCTTC
TRBV9,.,.,TRBJ1-6,CASSVEDTSSYNSPLHF,TGTGCCAGCAGCGTAGAGGACACGAGCTCCTATAATTCACCCCTCCACTTT
TRBV9,.,.,TRBJ1-1,CASSVGEVYSEAFF,TGTGCCAGCAGCGTAGGCGAGGTCTACTCTGAAGCTTTCTTT
TRBV28,.,.,TRBJ1-6,CASSPGVVTLHF,TGTGCCAGCAGCCCAGGGGTGGTAACCCTCCACTTT
TRBV24-1,.,.,TRBJ1-3,CATSPKGSGNTIYF,TGTGCCACCAGTCCGAAGGGGTCTGGAAACACCATATATTTT
TRBV28,TRBD2,.,TRBJ2-7,CASSFLAESRGTGSYEQYF,TGTGCCAGCAGTTTTCTGGCAGAATCGCGGGGGACCGGCTCCTACGAGCAGTACTTC
TRBV27,TRBD1,.,TRBJ2-5,CASSLPGGYSQETQYF,TGTGCCAGCAGTTTACCAGGGGGATACAGCCAAGAGACCCAGTACTTC
TRBV12-5,TRBD1,.,TRBJ1-1,CASGLDYRGGTEAFF,TGTGCTAGTGGTTTGGACTACAGGGGGGGAACTGAAGCTTTCTTT
TRBV13,.,once,TRBJ1-1,CASKSRVMNTEAFF,TGTGCCAGCAAGTCCCGGGTAATGAACACTGAAGCTTTCTTT
TRBV7-8,.,.,TRBJ1-5,CASSLVDSNQPQHF,TGTGCCAGCAGCTTAGTTGACAGTAATCAGCCCCAGCATTTT
TRBV2,TRBD1,few,TRBJ1-4,CASRTGPATNEKLFF,TGTGCCAGCCGGACAGGGCCCGCAACTAATGAAAAACTGTTTTTT
TRBV4-1,.,.,TRBJ1-3,CVSMRGNTIYF,TGCGTCAGCATGAGGGGGAACACCATATATTTT
TRBV7-8,.,.,TRBJ1-5,CASSRVWGPYQPQHF,TGTGCCAGCAGCCGCGTTTGGGGCCCCTATCAGCCCCAGCATTTT
TRBV5-8,TRBD1,.,TRBJ1-3,CASSGNRGMDTIYF,TGTGCCAGCAGCGGCAACAGGGGGATGGACACCATATATTTT
TRBV9,TRBD2,.,TRBJ2-1,CASSPNLAGGYNEQFF,TGTGCCAGCAGCCCAAATCTAGCGGGAGGTTACAATGAGCAGTTCTTC